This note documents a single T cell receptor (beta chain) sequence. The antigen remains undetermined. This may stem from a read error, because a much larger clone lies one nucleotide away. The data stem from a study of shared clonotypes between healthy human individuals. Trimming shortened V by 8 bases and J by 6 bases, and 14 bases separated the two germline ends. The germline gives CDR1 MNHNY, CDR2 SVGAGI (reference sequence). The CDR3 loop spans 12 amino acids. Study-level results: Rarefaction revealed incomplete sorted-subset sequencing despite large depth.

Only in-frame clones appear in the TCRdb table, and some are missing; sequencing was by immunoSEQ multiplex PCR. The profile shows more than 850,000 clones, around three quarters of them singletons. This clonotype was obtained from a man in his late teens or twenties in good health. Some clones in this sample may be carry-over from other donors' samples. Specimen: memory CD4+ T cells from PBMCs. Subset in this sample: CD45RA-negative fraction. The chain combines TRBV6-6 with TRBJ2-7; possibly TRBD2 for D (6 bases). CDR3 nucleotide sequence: TGTGCCAGCCGTTTTATGGAGGGCGAGCAGTACTTC. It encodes CASRFMEGEQYF.